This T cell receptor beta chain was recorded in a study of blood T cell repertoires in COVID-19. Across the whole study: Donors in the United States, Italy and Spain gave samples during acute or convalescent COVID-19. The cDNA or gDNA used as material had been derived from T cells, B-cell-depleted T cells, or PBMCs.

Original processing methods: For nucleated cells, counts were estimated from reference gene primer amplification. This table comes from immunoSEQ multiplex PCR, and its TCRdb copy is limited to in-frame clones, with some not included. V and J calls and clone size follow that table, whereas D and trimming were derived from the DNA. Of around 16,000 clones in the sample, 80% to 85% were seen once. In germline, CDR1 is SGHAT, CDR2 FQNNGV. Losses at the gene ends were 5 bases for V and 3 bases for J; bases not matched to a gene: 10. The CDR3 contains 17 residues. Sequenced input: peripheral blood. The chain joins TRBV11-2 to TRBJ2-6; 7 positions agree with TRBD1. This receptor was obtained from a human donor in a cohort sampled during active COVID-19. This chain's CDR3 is CASSRDRVSVGANVLTF. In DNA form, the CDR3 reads TGTGCCAGCAGCCGTGACAGGGTATCTGTTGGGGCCAACGTCCTGACTTTC.